Below, 27 T cell receptor beta chains from the same sample are listed, as sequenced in a study of blood T cell repertoires in COVID-19. Assay used: immunoSEQ multiplex PCR; TCRdb lists only in-frame clones, some missing. Of approximately 170,000 clones listed, about 89% were seen once; the top ten hold more than 0.75%. Material for sequencing was PBMCs or T cells enriched from blood (not recorded which). The receptors shown here come from a woman younger than 35 who had recovered from COVID-19.

The chain couples TRBV6-2 or TRBV6-3 to TRBJ2-3; maybe TRBD2 (7 bases). V gave up 2 bases and J gave up 1 base, with 13 bases separating them. CDR3 length equals 16 residues. CDR1 is MNHEY and CDR2 is SVGEGT in the germline V gene. For the CDR3, the DNA is TGTGCCAGCAGTTACCCAGGGGCGGGGGGCACAGATACGCAGTATTTT. Amino acids: CASSYPGAGGTDTQYF.

The chain employs TRBV19 and TRBJ1-5; TRBD1 matches at 10 bases. The CDR3 is 15 residues long. J gave up 2 bases and V 5 bases, and 3 bases lay outside the gene matches. Germline V gene sequence: CDR1 LNHDA, CDR2 SQIVND (reference sequence). The CDR3 loop reads CASSGDRGGNQPQHF. Written as DNA, the CDR3 is TGTGCCAGTAGTGGGGACAGGGGTGGCAATCAGCCCCAGCATTTT.

V is TRBV6-2 or TRBV6-3 and J is TRBJ2-7, with 10 bases that match TRBD2. The germline V gene encodes CDR1 MNHEY and CDR2 SVGEGT. J gave up 2 bases and V 2 bases, and 9 bases lay outside the gene matches. The CDR3 consists of 17 residues. The CDR3 DNA reads as TGTGCCAGCAGTTACCTGCAGACTAGCGGGCCTACCTACGAGCAGTACTTC. Its translation is CASSYLQTSGPTYEQYF.

CDR3 bases: TGTGCCAGCTCACTAACCCTCGTAACCAGCGGGCGGTTCTACGAGCAGTACTTC. Amino acid sequence: CASSLTLVTSGRFYEQYF. The V and J genes are TRBV18 and TRBJ2-7; perhaps TRBD2 as D (6 bases). The V end was cut by 4 bases, the J end by 3 bases, with 25 bases between. This CDR3 is built from 18 residues. Germline V gene sequence: CDR1 KGHSH, CDR2 LQKENI.

J is TRBJ2-3 and V is TRBV3-1 (or the pseudogene TRBV3-2), with 11 bases aligning to TRBD2. Germline values: CDR1 LGHDT, CDR2 YNNKEL (reference sequence). V lost 1 base, J lost 8 bases, and 11 bases stayed unmatched. This CDR3 spans 17 amino acids. CDR3 residues: CASSQASASGRLSTQYF. The DNA of the CDR3 is TGTGCCAGCAGCCAAGCTTCGGCTAGCGGGAGGTTAAGTACGCAGTATTTT.

The V and J genes are TRBV19 and TRBJ1-2; no clear D gene. Germline V gives CDR1 LNHDA, CDR2 SQIVND (reference sequence). V shed 8 bases and J shed 4 bases, with 11 bases lying between them. The CDR3 runs to 12 residues. CDR3 residues: CASFPASYGYTF. The CDR3 DNA follows: TGTGCCAGTTTCCCCGCGAGCTATGGCTACACCTTC.

In nucleotides, the CDR3 is TGTGCCAGCAGCCTCGGGACAGGGCTCGATTTGGGTGGCTACACCTTC. Residues: CASSLGTGLDLGGYTF. V usage is TRBV7-8 and J usage is TRBJ1-2; TRBD1 matches 9 bases. The V gene's germline CDR1 is SGHVS and CDR2 FQNEAQ. V was clipped by 5 bases and J by 7 bases; unmatched bases: 14. This CDR3 is built from 16 residues.

A single count supports this clone. The chain has TRBV30 and TRBJ2-1, with 7 bases fitting TRBD2. The germline gives CDR1 GTSNPN, CDR2 SVGIG (reference sequence). The CDR3 contains 18 residues. The V and J ends lost 0 bases and 0 bases, in that order; junction bases with no gene match: 11. Written as DNA, the CDR3 is TGTGCCTGGAGTGTAACAGCGGGACGCCATAACTCCTACAATGAGCAGTTCTTC. Translation: CAWSVTAGRHNSYNEQFF.

The chain is built from TRBV29-1 and TRBJ2-7, with TRBD1 matching over 9 bases. The CDR3 length is 15 residues. Germline V gene lookup returns CDR1 SQVTM and CDR2 ANQGSEA. The V gene end was trimmed by 7 bases and the J gene end by 7 bases; junction bases not matched to a gene: 17. The CDR3 sequence is CSAVGPGQGSREQYF. CDR3 DNA: TGCAGCGCCGTGGGGCCGGGACAGGGATCTCGGGAGCAGTACTTC.

V usage is TRBV11-2 and J usage is TRBJ2-3, with 11 bases fitting TRBD2. Germline CDR1 is SGHAT and CDR2 is FQNNGV. The CDR3 has 17 residues. V lost 0 bases to trimming and J lost 2 bases; unmatched junction nucleotides: 4. In DNA, the CDR3 is TGTGCCAGCAGCTTAGATAAGACTAGCGGGACCACAGATACGCAGTATTTT. Translated, it gives CASSLDKTSGTTDTQYF.

This sequence joins TRBV12-3 or TRBV12-4 and TRBJ1-1, with D perhaps TRBD1 (6 bases). This CDR3 is built from 13 residues. Between the trimmed V and J ends, which lost 6 bases and 4 bases, there was a span of 12 bases. CDR3 residues: CASRDQGFTEAFF. CDR3 coding DNA: TGTGCCAGCAGAGACCAGGGGTTCACTGAAGCTTTCTTT.

The CDR3: CASTLSYEQYF. In nucleotides, the CDR3 is TGTGCCAGCACACTCTCCTACGAGCAGTACTTC. This chain links TRBV6-5 with TRBJ2-7; D unclear. The germline CDR1 and CDR2 sequences are MNHEY and SVGAGI. The CDR3 covers 11 residues. V gave up 7 bases and J gave up 0 bases, with 4 bases separating them.

This rearrangement joins TRBV19 to TRBJ1-5, with D tentatively TRBD1 (5 bases). This CDR3 comprises 14 residues. The V end was cut by 7 bases, the J end by 0 bases, with 10 bases between. Germline CDR1 and CDR2: LNHDA and SQIVND (reference sequence). This chain's CDR3 is CASKKGPSNQPQHF. The DNA of the CDR3 is TGTGCCAGTAAAAAGGGGCCTAGCAATCAGCCCCAGCATTTT.

This chain joins TRBV27 and TRBJ2-7; TRBD1 matches 9 bases. The CDR3 length is 14 residues. Unmatched junction bases numbered 8, after V lost 6 bases and J lost 5 bases. Germline values: CDR1 MNHEY, CDR2 SMNVEV (reference sequence). This chain's CDR3 is CASSGLGQGNEQYF. The CDR3 coding sequence is TGTGCCAGCAGCGGCTTAGGACAGGGGAACGAGCAGTACTTC.

V and J are TRBV6-4 and TRBJ2-7; 8 bases map to TRBD1. Per the germline V gene, CDR1 is MRHNA and CDR2 is SNTAGT. Trimming removed 9 bases from V and 5 bases from J; junction bases left unmatched: 6. The CDR3 loop spans 12 amino acids. The CDR3 loop reads CASPTGDHEQYF. The CDR3, as DNA: TGTGCCAGTCCGACAGGGGACCACGAGCAGTACTTC.

In its sample, this clone was seen once. The chain joins TRBV4-3 to TRBJ2-7, with 9 bases fitting TRBD2. Germline-derived CDR1 and CDR2 are LGHNA and YSLEER. The trim removed 1 base at V and 3 bases at J, leaving 4 bases unmatched. This CDR3 region has 15 residues. Written as DNA, the CDR3 is TGCGCCAGCAGCCAAGCTCTAGCGGGACTCTACGAGCAGTACTTC. Protein product: CASSQALAGLYEQYF.

In its sample, this clone was seen once. The chain has TRBV6-4 and TRBJ2-3; perhaps TRBD1 as D (7 bases). Trimming shortened V by 0 bases and J by 3 bases, and 13 bases separated the two germline ends. Germline V gene lookup returns CDR1 MRHNA and CDR2 SNTAGT. The CDR3 runs to 16 residues. CDR3 sequence reads: CASSDSKGAGTDTQYF. The CDR3 DNA is TGTGCCAGCAGTGACTCGAAGGGGGCGGGAACAGATACGCAGTATTTT.

V is TRBV19 and J is TRBJ2-7; TRBD2 aligns across 12 bases. V dropped 1 base and J dropped 3; count of bases not matched to a gene: 16. This CDR3 is 20 amino acids long. Germline V CDR1 and CDR2: LNHDA, SQIVND (reference sequence). The CDR3 is CASSIGGGRLAGDVGYEQYF. The CDR3 nucleotides read TGTGCCAGTAGTATAGGAGGGGGTCGACTAGCGGGAGACGTAGGCTACGAGCAGTACTTC.

This clone has only one observation. The chain couples TRBV5-1 to TRBJ2-5; TRBD1 agrees at 11 bases. V was pared by 0 bases and J by 1 base, with 2 bases of the junction left unmatched. CDR1 and CDR2 from the germline V gene are SGHRS and YFSETQ. This CDR3 spans 16 amino acids. The CDR3 sequence is CASSLGGTGGQETQYF. Written as DNA, the CDR3 is TGCGCCAGCAGCTTGGGAGGGACAGGGGGCCAAGAGACCCAGTACTTC.

The CDR3 reads CASSFRGTSTDTQYF. For the CDR3, the DNA is TGCGCCAGCAGCTTTAGGGGTACTAGCACAGATACGCAGTATTTT. The V gene is TRBV5-1, the J gene TRBJ2-3; TRBD1 is a possible D gene (5 bases). Trimming cost V 2 bases and J 0 bases, with 10 bases left between them. The CDR3 totals 15 residues. Germline values: CDR1 SGHRS, CDR2 YFSETQ.

The chain carries TRBV7-2 and TRBJ2-1; maybe TRBD2 (5 bases). Germline values: CDR1 SGHTA, CDR2 FQGNSA. The V end was cut by 5 bases, the J end by 3 bases, with 20 bases between. The CDR3 runs 17 residues. CDR3 nucleotides: TGTGCCAGCAGCCCCTATGAACCGGGAATAGGCTACAATGAGCAGTTCTTC. Translating it yields CASSPYEPGIGYNEQFF.

This clone was counted only a few times. The J gene is TRBJ2-3, the V gene TRBV7-9, with TRBD2 matching over 7 bases. V lost 5 bases and J lost 4; bases outside the gene matches: 6. Germline CDR1 SEHNR, CDR2 FQNEAQ (reference sequence). The CDR3 contains 14 residues. The CDR3 nucleotides are TGTGCCAGCAGCGACGTTGGGGGGGCAGATACGCAGTATTTT. It specifies CASSDVGGADTQYF.

The chain is built from TRBV10-2 and TRBJ1-5; D not resolved. The V end lost 0 bases, the J end lost 4 bases, and 10 bases lay between the germline ends. Germline V gene lookup returns CDR1 WSHSY and CDR2 SAAADI. This CDR3 has 15 amino acids. CDR3 DNA sequence: TGCGCCAGCAGTGAGTCTCGGGGTGGGAATCAGCCCCAGCATTTT. Residues: CASSESRGGNQPQHF.

A note on this clone: Compared with germline, one end of the junction differs, possibly owing to a read error. V gene TRBV7-7 combines with J gene TRBJ2-1; TRBD2 matches at 10 bases. The germline gives CDR1 SSHAT, CDR2 FNYEAQ (reference sequence). CDR3 size: 18 residues. The CDR3 sequence is CASSLNHVLAGVNNEQFF. The CDR3 DNA reads TGTGCTAGCAGCTTAAATCACGTTCTAGCGGGAGTGAACAATGAGCAGTTCTTC.

The V gene is TRBV6-4, the J gene TRBJ2-3, with a possible D match to TRBD1 (5 bases). Trimming took 0 bases from V and 0 from J, leaving 10 bases between them. Germline lookup yields CDR1 MRHNA and CDR2 SNTAGT. The CDR3 sequence is 16 residues long. CDR3 nucleotides: TGTGCCAGCAGTGACTCAGGGGTAGGAAGCACAGATACGCAGTATTTT. Translating gives CASSDSGVGSTDTQYF.

The chain carries TRBV5-1 and TRBJ2-3; 14 nucleotides agree with TRBD2. Trimming cost V 3 bases and J 0 bases; bases outside gene matches: 6. The CDR3 runs to 18 residues. CDR1 is SGHRS, CDR2 YFSETQ, per germline. The CDR3 reads CASSSGLAGGLSTDTQYF. The DNA for the CDR3 is TGCGCCAGCAGCTCTGGACTAGCGGGAGGACTTAGCACAGATACGCAGTATTTT.

This clone was picked up one time. This chain joins TRBV4-1 and TRBJ2-5; 7 bases agree with TRBD1. Per germline, CDR1 MGHRA and CDR2 YSYEKL. Losses at the gene ends were 1 base for V and 5 bases for J; bases not matched to a gene: 7. There are 15 residues in the CDR3. The CDR3 region is CASSQVGTVGETQYF. CDR3 DNA sequence: TGCGCCAGCAGCCAAGTCGGGACAGTCGGGGAGACCCAGTACTTC.